One and the same sample provided the 27 T cell receptor beta chains below, sequenced in a study of technical replicates of blood from a few donors (dated by TCRdb to 2017 to 2019). The protocol used for the library was the immunoSEQ multiplex PCR assay. TCRdb obtained this table from immuneACCESS and retained in-frame rearrangements with V and J assigned. These tables miss some clones; where compared with another copy, unresolved V genes account for less than half of the shortfall, and the remainder is unexplained. The sample table shows approximately 81,000 clones, and roughly four fifths are seen once. Roughly 3.9% of the sample comes from the top ten. Sequencing used PBMCs. Receptors originate from a human donor in good health. Some clones in this sample may be carry-over from other donors' samples.

The chain has TRBV4-1 and TRBJ2-1; 8 bases match TRBD2. J gave up 6 bases and V 0 bases, and 10 bases lay outside the gene matches. Germline values: CDR1 MGHRA, CDR2 YSYEKL. The CDR3 covers 17 residues. The CDR3 sequence is CASSQDLGLARANEQFF. The CDR3 DNA reads TGCGCCAGCAGCCAAGATCTCGGACTAGCCAGAGCCAATGAGCAGTTCTTC.

This rearrangement joins TRBV4-1 to TRBJ2-1; 8 bases map to TRBD1. The V segment lost 0 bases and the J segment 15 bases; nucleotides outside the gene matches: 10. CDR3 length: 14 amino acids. The germline gives CDR1 MGHRA, CDR2 YSYEKL. The CDR3 nucleotides read TGCGCCAGCAGCCAAGATCCCTGGGTAGGACAGGGGTTCTTC. It encodes CASSQDPWVGQGFF.

The DNA for the CDR3 is TGTGCCAGCAGTGACTCTACGGACAGGGGAGGGGAAAAACTGTTTTTT. Its translation is CASSDSTDRGGEKLFF. The chain uses TRBV6-4 and TRBJ1-4; TRBD1 aligns across 9 bases. Trimming took 0 bases from V and 8 from J; bases not matched to a gene: 7. Looked up from germline, CDR1 is MRHNA and CDR2 is SNTAGT. This CDR3 has 16 amino acids.

The CDR3 DNA reads TGTGCCAGCTCACAATTGGGGGGGTTGGACACTGAAGCTTTCTTT. Translated: CASSQLGGLDTEAFF. The rearrangement joins TRBV18 to TRBJ1-1, with a possible D match to TRBD1 (5 bases). Germline lookup yields CDR1 KGHSH and CDR2 LQKENI. V lost 4 bases and J 3 bases, leaving 15 bases between the germline ends. The CDR3 runs to 15 residues. Based on the CDR3 plus reference TRBV18 and TRBJ1-1, the full variable domain is NAGVMQNPRHLVRRRGQEARLRCSPMKGHSHVYWYRQLPEEGLKFMVYLQKENIIDESGMPKERFSAEFPKEGPSILRIQQVVRGDSAAYFCASSQLGGLDTEAFFGQGTRLTVV.

This clone was detected many times. As DNA, the CDR3 is TGTGCCTGGGCCGGGACAGGGTACAATCAGCCCCAGCATTTT. Translated, it gives CAWAGTGYNQPQHF. The chain joins TRBV30 to TRBJ1-5; 9 bases agree with TRBD1. The junction had 5 bases not matched to a gene; V was cut back by 5 bases and J by 3 bases. The CDR3 runs 14 residues. Germline loops: CDR1 GTSNPN, CDR2 SVGIG (reference sequence).

V is TRBV7-2 and J is TRBJ2-7, with D possibly matching TRBD2 (6 bases). V lost 1 base and J 7 bases, leaving 11 bases between the germline ends. Germline CDR1 is SGHTA and CDR2 is FQGNSA. This CDR3 region has 13 residues. The CDR3 DNA is TGTGCCAGCAGCTTAGGTCCCCGGGGGGAGCAGTACTTC. The encoded protein is CASSLGPRGEQYF.

The table lists this clone with a few counts. In DNA, the CDR3 is TGTGCCAGCAGCTTATGGGGCGGGATAACAGATACGCAGTATTTT. It yields the protein CASSLWGGITDTQYF. The rearrangement joins TRBV11-3 to TRBJ2-3; D is perhaps TRBD2 (6 bases). The germline gives CDR1 SGHNT, CDR2 YENEEA. V lost 2 bases, J lost 3 bases, and 12 bases lay in between. The CDR3 sequence is 15 residues long. Looking up the rest from reference TRBV11-3 and TRBJ2-3 gives the full variable domain: EAGVVQSPRYKIIEKKQPVAFWCNPISGHNTLYWYLQNLGQGPELLIRYENEEAVDDSQLPKDRFSAERLKGVDSTLKIQPAELGDSAVYLCASSLWGGITDTQYFGPGTRLTVL.

The chain carries TRBV5-1 and TRBJ2-3; 14 positions agree with TRBD2. From germline, CDR1 is SGHRS and CDR2 YFSETQ. V gave up 4 bases and J gave up 8 bases; unmatched junction bases: 12. This CDR3 is 17 amino acids long. DNA for the CDR3: TGCGCCAGCAGCATGACTAGCGGGGGGGAGTCTGGTGTTACGCAGTATTTT. Amino acid sequence: CASSMTSGGESGVTQYF.

This clone was seen only a few times. The chain joins TRBV6-5 to TRBJ1-6; D might be TRBD1 (5 bases). The CDR3 extends over 14 amino acids. Trimming took 0 bases from V and 8 from J, leaving 8 bases between them. The germline gives CDR1 MNHEY, CDR2 SVGAGI. The CDR3 reads CASSYSTEDSPLHF. DNA of the CDR3: TGTGCCAGCAGTTACTCGACAGAGGATTCACCCCTCCACTTT.

This clone has a single count. The chain joins TRBV7-9 to TRBJ2-1; 9 nucleotides agree with TRBD2. V dropped 2 bases and J dropped 1; count of bases not matched to a gene: 3. The length of the CDR3 is 16 residues. Germline loops: CDR1 SEHNR, CDR2 FQNEAQ (reference sequence). CDR3 nucleotide sequence: TGTGCCAGCAGCTTATTAGCGGGAGAGTCCTACAATGAGCAGTTCTTC. Residues: CASSLLAGESYNEQFF.

V gene TRBV6-5 combines with J gene TRBJ2-7; 7 bases map to TRBD1. The trim removed 4 bases at V and 6 bases at J, leaving 12 bases unmatched. Germline values: CDR1 MNHEY, CDR2 SVGAGI. This CDR3 region has 15 residues. The CDR3 coding sequence is TGTGCCAGCAGTTCCGTTGACAGGGCGCTCAGCGAGCAGTACTTC. This encodes CASSSVDRALSEQYF.

J is TRBJ2-7 and V is TRBV2; D might be TRBD1 (5 bases). Trimming shortened V by 6 bases and J by 1 base, and 10 bases separated the two germline ends. Per germline, CDR1 SNHLY and CDR2 FYNNEI. The CDR3 runs 13 residues. The CDR3 nucleotides are TGTGCCAGCAGGACAGACGGGTCCTACGAGCAGTACTTC. Its translation is CASRTDGSYEQYF.

The chain employs TRBV7-6 and TRBJ2-3; no firm D call. V dropped 1 base and J dropped 6 bases, with 8 bases sitting between them. Germline V gene lookup returns CDR1 SGHVS and CDR2 FNYEAQ. This CDR3 has 13 residues. The CDR3 DNA reads as TGTGCCAGCAGCTTAGGAGCGTCGGATACGCAGTATTTT. Translation: CASSLGASDTQYF.

This sequence joins TRBV28 and TRBJ1-5; 9 bases fit TRBD1. Per the germline V gene, CDR1 is MDHEN and CDR2 is SYDVKM. There are 14 residues in the CDR3. V was clipped by 8 bases and J by 4 bases; unmatched bases: 6. The CDR3 DNA reads as TGTGCCAGCTTTACGGGACAGGGAAATCAGCCCCAGCATTTT. Encoded protein: CASFTGQGNQPQHF.

The chain links TRBV7-2 to TRBJ2-1; D is possibly TRBD2 (6 bases). Germline values: CDR1 SGHTA, CDR2 FQGNSA. V dropped 5 bases and J dropped 4 bases, with 9 bases sitting between them. This CDR3 comprises 13 residues. The CDR3 loop is CASSPGTYNEQFF. DNA for the CDR3: TGTGCCAGCAGCCCCGGGACTTACAATGAGCAGTTCTTC.

The V gene is TRBV19, the J gene TRBJ2-1; D gene unclear. CDR3 size: 11 residues. Germline V gene lookup returns CDR1 LNHDA and CDR2 SQIVND (reference sequence). Trimming cost V 3 bases and J 8 bases, with 5 bases left between them. In nucleotides, the CDR3 is TGTGCCAGTAGTATCTTCCATGAGCAGTTCTTC. This codes for CASSIFHEQFF.

The chain carries TRBV9 and TRBJ2-5; possible D gene TRBD1, 6 bases. Germline values: CDR1 SGDLS, CDR2 YYNGEE. There are 16 residues in the CDR3. Trimming left V 1 base short and J 1 base short, with 14 bases between. The CDR3 DNA reads as TGTGCCAGCAGCGTATTAGGACAGACTGGCCAAGAGACCCAGTACTTC. Its translation: CASSVLGQTGQETQYF.

This sequence joins TRBV11-2 and TRBJ2-5; D not certain. Germline-derived CDR1 and CDR2 are SGHAT and FQNNGV. The V and J ends lost 1 base and 5 bases respectively, with 11 bases between them. This CDR3 is built from 14 residues. The CDR3 bases are TGTGCCAGCAGCTTAGGGCTTGCCCCGGAGACCCAGTACTTC. It yields the protein CASSLGLAPETQYF.

The V and J genes are TRBV5-1 and TRBJ2-3, with no clear D. Between the trimmed V and J ends, which lost 0 bases and 3 bases, there was a span of 8 bases. Germline values: CDR1 SGHRS, CDR2 YFSETQ. The CDR3 spans 14 residues. CDR3 in amino acids: CASSLALDTDTQYF. CDR3 nucleotide sequence: TGCGCCAGCAGCTTGGCCCTAGATACAGATACGCAGTATTTT.

The table lists this clone with a few counts. V usage is TRBV29-1 and J usage is TRBJ1-2, with D tentatively TRBD1 (5 bases). The CDR3 is 14 amino acids. V was trimmed by 7 bases and J by 10 bases, leaving 25 bases between them. Looked up from germline, CDR1 is SQVTM and CDR2 is ANQGSEA. The CDR3, as DNA: TGCAGCGGTGGGACTCTCCGCTACCAGCTTAACTACACCTTC. Protein product: CSGGTLRYQLNYTF.

V usage is TRBV19 and J usage is TRBJ2-7, with TRBD1 as a possible D gene (6 bases). Germline V gene lookup returns CDR1 LNHDA and CDR2 SQIVND (reference sequence). The CDR3 sequence is 14 residues long. V was shortened by 6 bases and J by 2 bases, with 14 bases between the two germline ends. DNA of the CDR3: TGTGCCAGTAGCAACGACAGGCCCCCCTACGAGCAGTACTTC. It translates to CASSNDRPPYEQYF.

The chain joins TRBV19 to TRBJ1-2; TRBD1 might be the D (6 bases). The CDR3 runs 15 residues. Trimming took off 6 bases at V and 4 bases at J, with 18 bases between the two ends. Germline loops: CDR1 LNHDA, CDR2 SQIVND (reference sequence). CDR3 protein: CASSPNPTGPYGYTF. In DNA, the CDR3 is TGTGCCAGTAGCCCCAACCCGACAGGTCCCTATGGCTACACCTTC.

The rearrangement uses TRBV6-1 and TRBJ1-5; the D gene is possibly TRBD1 (5 bases). Germline CDR1 MNHNS, CDR2 SASEGT. This CDR3 region has 13 residues. V was trimmed by 5 bases and J by 4 bases, leaving 9 bases between them. The CDR3 DNA follows: TGTGCCAGCAGTTATGACAGAAATCAGCCCCAGCATTTT. This encodes CASSYDRNQPQHF.

This chain connects TRBV5-1 to TRBJ2-3; the D gene is possibly TRBD2 (5 bases). Trimming left V 0 bases short and J 1 base short, with 9 bases between. This CDR3 is built from 15 residues. The germline gives CDR1 SGHRS, CDR2 YFSETQ. CDR3: CASSLGLAGTDTQYF. As DNA, the CDR3 is TGCGCCAGCAGCTTGGGCCTAGCTGGCACAGATACGCAGTATTTT.

The genes are TRBV4-2 and TRBJ1-5; no definite D call. Germline CDR1 is LGHNA and CDR2 is YNFKEQ. Trimming left V 4 bases short and J 1 base short, with 11 bases between. The CDR3 spans 15 residues. CDR3 residues: CASSPLQLSNQPQHF. DNA of the CDR3: TGTGCCAGCAGCCCCCTGCAGTTGAGCAATCAGCCCCAGCATTTT.

The chain couples TRBV7-2 to TRBJ2-7; 8 bases line up with TRBD2. J was trimmed by 0 bases and V by 1 base; bases with no gene match: 5. CDR3 length: 16 amino acids. The germline V gene encodes CDR1 SGHTA and CDR2 FQGNSA. The CDR3 loop reads CASSLDGGRFSYEQYF. The CDR3, as DNA: TGTGCCAGCAGCTTAGATGGCGGGAGGTTCTCCTACGAGCAGTACTTC. The full variable domain, with the rest looked up from reference TRBV7-2 and TRBJ2-7, is GAGVSQSPSNKVTEKGKDVELRCDPISGHTALYWYRQSLGQGLEFLIYFQGNSAPDKSGLPSDRFSAERTGGSVSTLTIQRTQQEDSAVYLCASSLDGGRFSYEQYFGPGTRLTVT.

This clone has more than one count but fewer than ten. This chain joins TRBV28 and TRBJ2-2; TRBD1 might be the D (5 bases). CDR3 size: 13 residues. Germline CDR1 MDHEN, CDR2 SYDVKM. The V end was cut by 6 bases, the J end by 6 bases, with 11 bases between. The CDR3 DNA is TGTGCCAGCAGAGCAACAGGTTCCGGGGAGCTGTTTTTT. Translating gives CASRATGSGELFF.